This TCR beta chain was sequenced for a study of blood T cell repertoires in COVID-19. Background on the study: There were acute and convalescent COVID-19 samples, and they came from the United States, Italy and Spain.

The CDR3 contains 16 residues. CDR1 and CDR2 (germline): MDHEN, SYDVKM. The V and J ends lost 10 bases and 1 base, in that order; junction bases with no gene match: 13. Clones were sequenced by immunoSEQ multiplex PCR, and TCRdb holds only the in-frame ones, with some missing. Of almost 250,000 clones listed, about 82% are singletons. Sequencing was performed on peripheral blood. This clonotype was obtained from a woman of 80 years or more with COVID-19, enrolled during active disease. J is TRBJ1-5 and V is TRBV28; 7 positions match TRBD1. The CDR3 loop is CATLFRQGGSNQPQHF. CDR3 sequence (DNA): TGTGCCACCTTATTTCGACAGGGCGGGAGCAATCAGCCCCAGCATTTT.